Sequencing of this T cell receptor beta chain was carried out in a study of beta chain features in type 1 diabetes. What was sequenced were expressed TCRB transcripts, since all of the isolated RNA had been reverse transcribed. Assay: immunoSEQ multiplex PCR; the TCRdb copy retains only in-frame clones and omits some. The profile shows 350,000 to 450,000 clones, roughly 16% of them singletons. Germline V lookup: CDR1 ENHRY, CDR2 SYGVKD. V lost 6 bases to trimming and J lost 0 bases, with 13 bases between them. This CDR3 has 15 residues. The origin of this receptor is a woman under 30 in good health. This chain uses TRBV10-3 with TRBJ2-3, with a possible D match to TRBD2 (6 bases). The source material was naive CD4+ T cells from blood. The CDR3 sequence: CAIRIGTGSTDTQYF. The CDR3 nucleotides read TGTGCCATCAGGATAGGGACTGGGAGCACAGATACGCAGTATTTT.